This T cell receptor (beta chain) was obtained from a study of T cell changes during pregnancy in multiple sclerosis (dated by TCRdb to between 2018 and 2021). The study in broad terms: In women with multiple sclerosis, the researchers looked at how the T cell repertoire shifted as pregnancy progressed.

In regard to this clone: Its antigen has not been determined. No base quality values were provided; no much bigger clone lies one nucleotide off.

The library was produced with the immunoSEQ multiplex PCR assay. In TCRdb, the immuneACCESS table is reduced to in-frame sequences with V and J assigned. These tables do not hold every clone; where another copy was compared, an unresolved V gene accounts for under half, and the others remain unexplained. The sample records tens of thousands of clones, approximately 94% of which are singletons. The ten largest clones add up to 5.5% of the sample. The clonotype comes from a female donor with multiple sclerosis, enrolled in a pregnancy study. The material sequenced was CD8+ T cells from peripheral blood mononuclear cells, taken before pregnancy.

The CDR3 corresponds to CASSQDHLYEQYF. The DNA is as follows: TGCGCCAGCAGCCAAGATCACCTATACGAGCAGTACTTC. The V and J genes are TRBV4-3 and TRBJ2-7, with the D segment identity uncertain. V sheds 0 bases and J sheds 4 bases, leaving 7 bases between their ends. Based on the germline V gene, the CDR1 and CDR2 sequences are LGHNA and YSLEER. Including the terminal cysteine and phenylalanine, the CDR3 comprises 13 residues. The read is trimmed to its CDR3 DNA, 39 bases read in frame from base 1.